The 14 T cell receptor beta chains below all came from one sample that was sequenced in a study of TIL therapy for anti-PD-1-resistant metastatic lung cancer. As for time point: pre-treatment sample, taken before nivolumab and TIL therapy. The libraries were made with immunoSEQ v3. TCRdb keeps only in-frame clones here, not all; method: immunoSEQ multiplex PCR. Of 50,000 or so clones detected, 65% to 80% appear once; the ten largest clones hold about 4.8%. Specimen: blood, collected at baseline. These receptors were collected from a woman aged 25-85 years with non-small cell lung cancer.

This CDR3 reads CASSPLGWHTQYF. DNA for the CDR3: TGCGCCAGCAGTCCACTGGGTTGGCATACGCAGTATTTT. The chain combines TRBV23-1 with TRBJ2-3, with D hard to call. TRBV23-1 is an open reading frame, and its role is uncertain. The CDR3 loop spans 13 amino acids. V shed 4 bases and J shed 7 bases, with 12 bases lying between them.

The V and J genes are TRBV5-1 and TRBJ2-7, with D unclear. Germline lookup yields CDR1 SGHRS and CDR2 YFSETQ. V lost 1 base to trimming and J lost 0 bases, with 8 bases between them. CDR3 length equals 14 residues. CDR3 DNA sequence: TGCGCCAGCAGCTTGACGGGCTTCTCCTACGAGCAGTACTTC. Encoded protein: CASSLTGFSYEQYF.

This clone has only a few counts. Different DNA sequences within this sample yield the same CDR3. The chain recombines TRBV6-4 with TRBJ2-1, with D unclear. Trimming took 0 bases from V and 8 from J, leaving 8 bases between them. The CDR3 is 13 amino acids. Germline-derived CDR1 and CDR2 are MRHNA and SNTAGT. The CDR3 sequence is CASSDSARDEQFF. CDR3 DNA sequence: TGTGCCAGCAGTGACTCCGCTAGGGATGAGCAGTTCTTC.

The CDR3 DNA sequence: TGTGCCAGCAGTTACGGGGACAGGGGTAGTTATGGCTACACCTTC. This gives the protein CASSYGDRGSYGYTF. This chain connects TRBV6-5 to TRBJ1-2; 10 positions agree with TRBD1. Germline CDR1 and CDR2: MNHEY and SVGAGI. Trimming removed 2 bases from V and 5 bases from J; junction bases left unmatched: 5. The CDR3 loop spans 15 amino acids.

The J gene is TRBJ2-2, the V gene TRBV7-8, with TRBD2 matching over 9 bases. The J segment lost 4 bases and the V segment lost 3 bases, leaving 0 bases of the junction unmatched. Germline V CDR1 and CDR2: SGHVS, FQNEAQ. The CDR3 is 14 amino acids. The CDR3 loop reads CASSLGLATGELFF. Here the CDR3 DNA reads TGTGCCAGCAGCTTGGGACTAGCCACCGGGGAGCTGTTTTTT.

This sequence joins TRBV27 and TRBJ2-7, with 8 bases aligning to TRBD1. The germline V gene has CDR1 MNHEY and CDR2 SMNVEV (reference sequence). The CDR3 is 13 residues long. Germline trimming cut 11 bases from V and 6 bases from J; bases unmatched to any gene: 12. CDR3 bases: TGTGCCTGTTCCTCGGACAGGGCGGGCGAGCAGTACTTC. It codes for CACSSDRAGEQYF.

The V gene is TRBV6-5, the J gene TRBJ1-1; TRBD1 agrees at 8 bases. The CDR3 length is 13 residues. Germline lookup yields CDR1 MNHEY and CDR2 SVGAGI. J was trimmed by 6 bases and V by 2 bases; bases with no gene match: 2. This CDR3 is CASSYDRGAEAFF. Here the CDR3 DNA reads TGTGCCAGCAGTTACGACAGGGGTGCTGAAGCTTTCTTT.

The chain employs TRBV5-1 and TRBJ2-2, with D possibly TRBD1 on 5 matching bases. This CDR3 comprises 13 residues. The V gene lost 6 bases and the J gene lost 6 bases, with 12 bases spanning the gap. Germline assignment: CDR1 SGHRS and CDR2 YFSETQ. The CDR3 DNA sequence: TGCGCCAGCACCCCCTGGGGCGCCGGGGAGCTGTTTTTT. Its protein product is CASTPWGAGELFF.

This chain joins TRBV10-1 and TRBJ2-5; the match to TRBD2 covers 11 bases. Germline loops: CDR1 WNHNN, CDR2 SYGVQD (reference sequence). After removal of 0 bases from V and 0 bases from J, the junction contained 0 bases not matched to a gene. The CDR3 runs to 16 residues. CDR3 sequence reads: CASSESGLADQETQYF. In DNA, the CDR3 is TGCGCCAGCAGTGAGTCGGGACTAGCGGACCAAGAGACCCAGTACTTC.

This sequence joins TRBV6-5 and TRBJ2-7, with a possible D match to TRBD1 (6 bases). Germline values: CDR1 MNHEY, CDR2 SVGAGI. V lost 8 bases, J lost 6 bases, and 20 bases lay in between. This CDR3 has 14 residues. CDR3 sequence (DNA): TGTGCCAGCTGTGCAGGGGAAATTTCTTCCGAGCAGTACTTC. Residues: CASCAGEISSEQYF.

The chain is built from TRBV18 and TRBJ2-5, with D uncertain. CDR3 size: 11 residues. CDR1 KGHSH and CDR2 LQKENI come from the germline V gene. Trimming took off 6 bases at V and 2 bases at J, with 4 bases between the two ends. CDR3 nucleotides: TGTGCCAGCTCTACACAAGAGACCCAGTACTTC. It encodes CASSTQETQYF.

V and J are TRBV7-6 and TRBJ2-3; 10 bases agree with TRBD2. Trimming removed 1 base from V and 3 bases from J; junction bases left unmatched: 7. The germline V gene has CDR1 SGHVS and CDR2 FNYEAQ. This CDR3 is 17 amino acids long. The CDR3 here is CASSLGLLAGVTDTQYF. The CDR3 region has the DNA TGTGCCAGCAGCTTAGGGCTCCTAGCGGGGGTTACAGATACGCAGTATTTT.

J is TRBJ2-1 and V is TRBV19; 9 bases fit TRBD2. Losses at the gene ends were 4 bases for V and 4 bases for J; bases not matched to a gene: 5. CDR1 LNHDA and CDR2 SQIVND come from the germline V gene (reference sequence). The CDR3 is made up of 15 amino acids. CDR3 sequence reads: CASSSGGGAYNEQFF. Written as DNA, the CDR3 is TGTGCCAGTAGTAGTGGCGGGGGGGCGTACAATGAGCAGTTCTTC.

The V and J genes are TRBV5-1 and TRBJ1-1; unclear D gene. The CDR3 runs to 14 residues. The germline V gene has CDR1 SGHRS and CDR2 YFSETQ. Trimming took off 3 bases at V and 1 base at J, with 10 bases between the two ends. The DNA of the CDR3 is TGCGCCAGCAGCTCCCGGACCGCGAACACTGAAGCTTTCTTT. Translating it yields CASSSRTANTEAFF.